This T cell receptor (beta chain) was captured in a study of blood T cell repertoires in COVID-19. Study context: Samples of COVID-19 (acute and convalescent) were obtained from the United States, Italy and Spain. Nucleic acid was either cDNA or gDNA, and it came from T cells, B-cell-depleted T cells, or PBMCs.

The CDR3 is 14 amino acids. V gave up 0 bases and J gave up 7 bases, with 10 bases separating them. Germline V CDR1 and CDR2: SNHLY, FYNNEI. Sequencing used immunoSEQ multiplex PCR; TCRdb keeps in-frame clones, though not all of them. Seen here are some 83,000 clones, about 82% observed once, and the top ten hold under 8.5%. The receptor's source is a middle-aged man with active COVID-19. This chain joins TRBV2 and TRBJ2-1; a possible D gene is TRBD2 (5 bases). Material for sequencing was peripheral blood. This CDR3 reads CASSEAQGGNEQFF. The CDR3 region has the DNA TGTGCCAGCAGTGAAGCGCAAGGCGGGAATGAGCAGTTCTTC.